This TCR beta chain was documented in a study of T cell responses to AZD1222 COVID-19 vaccine. Study-level background: Second-dose intervals of approximately 4 or approximately 12 weeks were pooled.

Profiling relied on immunoSEQ multiplex PCR, and the TCRdb table lists in-frame clones only, not all of them. The table has 90,000 to 150,000 clones, about nine tenths seen once. The source was peripheral blood, collected on day 0 of AZD1222 vaccination. This clonotype was sampled from an adult in good health.

The CDR3 reads CASTLGGSGNTIYF. CDR3 sequence (DNA): TGTGCCAGCACCCTTGGGGGGTCTGGAAACACCATATATTTT. The chain recombines TRBV6-1 with TRBJ1-3; possible D gene TRBD1, 5 bases. The CDR3 consists of 14 residues. Germline CDR1 and CDR2: MNHNS and SASEGT. Trimming stripped 7 bases from V and 1 base from J, with 11 bases between.